These 30 T cell receptor beta chains share one sample of origin, sequenced in a study of blood T cell repertoires in COVID-19. Sequenced by immunoSEQ multiplex PCR; TCRdb stores in-frame clones only, minus some. The sample consists of 320,000 or so clones, over 75% of them appearing once. Specimen: PBMCs or T cells enriched from blood (not recorded which). The receptors shown here come from a woman aged 30 to 39 who had recovered from COVID-19.

The chain joins TRBV5-1 to TRBJ2-5; D call uncertain. The germline CDR1 and CDR2 sequences are SGHRS and YFSETQ. The CDR3 runs to 15 residues. V lost 0 bases and J lost 0, with 9 bases in between. CDR3 DNA: TGCGCCAGCAGCTTGGGTGCGGATAACCAAGAGACCCAGTACTTC. Protein product: CASSLGADNQETQYF.

V is TRBV7-2 and J is TRBJ1-5, with D tentatively TRBD1 (5 bases). The CDR3 is 15 residues long. The ends were cut back, 1 base at V and 5 bases at J, with 12 bases in the middle. CDR1 and CDR2 (germline): SGHTA, FQGNSA. This chain's CDR3 is CASSLEAGHYQPQHF. The CDR3, as DNA: TGTGCCAGCAGCTTAGAGGCAGGACATTATCAGCCCCAGCATTTT.

In DNA, the CDR3 is TGTGCCAGCAGCTTGGCCCTGGAGCAGTTCTTC. It codes for CASSLALEQFF. V gene TRBV5-4 combines with J gene TRBJ2-1, with D hard to call. Germline V gene data show CDR1 as SGHNT and CDR2 as YYREEE (reference sequence). The CDR3 spans 11 residues. The V end was cut by 0 bases, the J end by 10 bases, with 5 bases between.

The genes are TRBV6-5 and TRBJ2-2, with D possibly matching TRBD1 (6 bases). Per germline, CDR1 MNHEY and CDR2 SVGAGI. There are 15 residues in the CDR3. Trimming shortened V by 6 bases and J by 2 bases, and 13 bases separated the two germline ends. In nucleotides, the CDR3 is TGTGCCAGCAGCCTACAGGGAAGAAACACCGGGGAGCTGTTTTTT. This gives the protein CASSLQGRNTGELFF.

A note on this clone: The junction differs from germline at one of its ends, possibly a read error. The chain uses TRBV5-1 and TRBJ1-3; possible D gene TRBD1, 5 bases. Germline loops: CDR1 SGHRS, CDR2 YFSETQ. CDR3 length equals 11 residues. The CDR3 DNA follows: TGCGCCAGCAGCACCGGGGGTGACAAGGTTTTT. It codes for CASSTGGDKVF.

The CDR3 is CASSPPHNRKTIYF. The CDR3 region has the DNA TGTGCCAGCAGCCCCCCACATAACAGGAAGACCATATATTTT. J is TRBJ1-3 and V is TRBV13; possibly TRBD1 for D (5 bases). Germline values: CDR1 PRHDT, CDR2 FYEKMQ (reference sequence). The CDR3 spans 14 residues. V was trimmed by 5 bases and J by 10 bases, leaving 18 bases between them. Full variable domain (remainder filled in from reference TRBV13 and TRBJ1-3): AAGVIQSPRHLIKEKRETATLKCYPIPRHDTVYWYQQGPGQDPQFLISFYEKMQSDKGSIPDRFSAQQFSDYHSELNMSSLELGDSALYFCASSPPHNRKTIYFGEGSWLTVV.

The chain uses TRBV5-1 and TRBJ2-2; 8 nucleotides align to TRBD1. The CDR3 is 15 residues long. With 4 bases clipped from V and 3 bases from J, the junction kept 5 bases outside the gene matches. Germline V gene sequence: CDR1 SGHRS, CDR2 YFSETQ. Here the CDR3 DNA reads TGCGCCAGCAGCCCGACAGGGGCATACACCGGGGAGCTGTTTTTT. Amino acids: CASSPTGAYTGELFF.

The V and J genes are TRBV6-1 and TRBJ2-7; weak D call: TRBD1 (5 bases). CDR1 MNHNS and CDR2 SASEGT come from the germline V gene. V shed 2 bases and J shed 2 bases, with 13 bases lying between them. The CDR3 runs 15 residues. The chain's CDR3 is CASSEHGASPYEQYF. The CDR3 coding sequence is TGTGCCAGCAGTGAACATGGGGCCTCGCCCTACGAGCAGTACTTC.

This chain uses TRBV11-2 with TRBJ1-1; 8 bases map to TRBD1. The CDR3 consists of 14 residues. From germline, CDR1 is SGHAT and CDR2 FQNNGV. V gave up 5 bases and J gave up 0 bases; unmatched junction bases: 2. CDR3 nucleotides: TGTGCCAGCAGCCGGGGACAGGTGAACACTGAAGCTTTCTTT. Its translation: CASSRGQVNTEAFF.

This clone was found once. The V and J genes are TRBV11-3 and TRBJ1-5, with D perhaps TRBD1 (6 bases). Germline loops: CDR1 SGHNT, CDR2 YENEEA. The V end lost 5 bases, the J end lost 9 bases, and 17 bases lay between the germline ends. The CDR3 length is 14 residues. The CDR3 loop is CASSQDSASRPQHF. CDR3 coding DNA: TGTGCCAGCAGCCAGGACAGCGCTTCTCGGCCCCAGCATTTT.

The chain joins TRBV27 to TRBJ1-5; D unresolved. CDR1 and CDR2 from the germline V gene are MNHEY and SMNVEV (reference sequence). The CDR3 sequence is 14 residues long. V was shortened by 2 bases and J by 3 bases, with 8 bases between the two germline ends. The CDR3 sequence: CASSLVSANQPQHF. The CDR3 DNA reads as TGTGCCAGCAGTTTAGTCAGCGCCAATCAGCCCCAGCATTTT.

The rearrangement joins TRBV7-6 to TRBJ2-3; possible D gene TRBD1, 6 bases. The germline gives CDR1 SGHVS, CDR2 FNYEAQ. V lost 5 bases to trimming and J lost 2 bases, with 11 bases between them. This CDR3 has 14 residues. CDR3 coding DNA: TGTGCCAGCAGCCGGGACACTTTCACAGATACGCAGTATTTT. Its protein product is CASSRDTFTDTQYF. The whole variable domain, remainder taken from reference TRBV7-6 and TRBJ2-3, is GAGVSQSPRYKVTKRGQDVALRCDPISGHVSLYWYRQALGQGPEFLTYFNYEAQQDKSGLPNDRFSAERPEGSISTLTIQRTEQRDSAMYRCASSRDTFTDTQYFGPGTRLTVL.

The V call is TRBV28, the J call TRBJ2-7; 7 bases agree with TRBD1. Trimming at V came to 8 bases and at J to 5 bases, leaving 9 bases not matched to a gene. The germline gives CDR1 MDHEN, CDR2 SYDVKM. The CDR3 extends over 13 amino acids. The CDR3 region has the DNA TGTGCCAGCTTCCGACAGGGTCGGAACGAGCAGTACTTC. Protein product: CASFRQGRNEQYF.

The V and J genes are TRBV21-1 and TRBJ2-2; TRBD2 was called by the table and not checked on the DNA. TRBV21-1 is designated a pseudogene. The CDR3 spans 20 residues. The chain's CDR3 is CASSTNTEFFWDWNTGELFF. In DNA form, the CDR3 reads TGTGCCAGCAGCACCAATACGGAATTTTTTTGGGACTGGAACACCGGGGAGCTGTTTTTT.

The chain links TRBV7-9 to TRBJ1-5; D is perhaps TRBD1 (6 bases). Per the germline V gene, CDR1 is SEHNR and CDR2 is FQNEAQ (reference sequence). Trimming took off 1 base at V and 11 bases at J, with 18 bases between the two ends. The CDR3 is 15 residues long. In nucleotides, the CDR3 is TGTGCCAGCAGCTTAGGTCCAGGGGCCCGAGGGACCCAGCATTTT. This gives the protein CASSLGPGARGTQHF.

A few counts support this clone. This rearrangement joins TRBV28 to TRBJ2-1; 8 nucleotides align to TRBD1. Germline CDR1 MDHEN, CDR2 SYDVKM. The V segment lost 6 bases and the J segment 0 bases; nucleotides outside the gene matches: 7. This CDR3 region has 16 residues. The CDR3 reads CASRKDRASSYNEQFF. The CDR3 region has the DNA TGTGCCAGCAGGAAGGACAGGGCTAGCTCCTACAATGAGCAGTTCTTC.

V is TRBV7-8 and J is TRBJ1-4; TRBD1 aligns across 9 bases. The CDR3 contains 16 residues. Germline assignment: CDR1 SGHVS and CDR2 FQNEAQ. V trimming: 5 bases; J trimming: 8 bases; junction bases outside the gene matches: 12. The chain's CDR3 is CASSAQGQGLGEKLFF. The CDR3 DNA sequence: TGTGCCAGCAGCGCCCAGGGACAGGGTCTAGGGGAAAAACTGTTTTTT. The whole variable domain, filled in from reference TRBV7-8 and TRBJ1-4, reads GAGVSQSPRYKVAKRGQDVALRCDPISGHVSLFWYQQALGQGPEFLTYFQNEAQLDKSGLPSDRFFAERPEGSVSTLKIQRTQQEDSAVYLCASSAQGQGLGEKLFFGSGTQLSVL.

V gene TRBV5-1 combines with J gene TRBJ2-1; TRBD2 agrees at 9 bases. Unmatched junction bases numbered 5, after V lost 0 bases and J lost 7 bases. CDR3 length: 15 residues. Germline CDR1 and CDR2: SGHRS and YFSETQ. The CDR3 coding sequence is TGCGCCAGCAGCTTGGAAGGCGGGAGGGGAAATGAGCAGTTCTTC. It encodes CASSLEGGRGNEQFF.

The chain has TRBV19 and TRBJ2-3; 9 bases are a match to TRBD2. CDR1 is LNHDA, CDR2 SQIVND, per germline (reference sequence). J was trimmed by 6 bases and V by 8 bases; bases with no gene match: 9. The CDR3 length is 14 residues. The CDR3 loop is CASGLALYGDTQYF. In DNA, the CDR3 is TGTGCCAGTGGACTAGCGCTATACGGGGATACGCAGTATTTT.

V and J are TRBV9 and TRBJ2-1, with TRBD2 identical over 13 bases. Germline assignment: CDR1 SGDLS and CDR2 YYNGEE. This CDR3 spans 18 amino acids. J lost 4 bases, V lost 0 bases, and 7 bases had no gene match. The CDR3 here is CASSVEIGLAGAYNEQFF. CDR3 DNA: TGTGCCAGCAGCGTAGAAATCGGACTAGCGGGGGCGTACAATGAGCAGTTCTTC.

The chain couples TRBV3-1 (or the pseudogene TRBV3-2) to TRBJ1-1, with 10 bases lining up with TRBD1. CDR3 length: 14 residues. Germline V gene sequence: CDR1 LGHDT, CDR2 YNNKEL (reference sequence). After removal of 4 bases from V and 5 bases from J, the junction contained 4 bases not matched to a gene. The CDR3 sequence is CASSPGDRGTEAFF. In DNA form, the CDR3 reads TGTGCCAGCAGCCCTGGGGACAGGGGAACTGAAGCTTTCTTT.

The chain uses TRBV24-1 and TRBJ2-7; perhaps TRBD1 as D (5 bases). Trimming cost V 3 bases and J 4 bases, with 9 bases left between them. This CDR3 is built from 13 residues. The germline V gene encodes CDR1 KGHDR and CDR2 SFDVKD. The CDR3 is CATSDAGRYEQYF. Here the CDR3 DNA reads TGTGCCACCAGTGATGCAGGGCGGTACGAGCAGTACTTC.

This clone was picked up one time. The chain uses TRBV28 and TRBJ1-3, with a tentative D call TRBD1 (6 bases). V was cut by 5 bases and J by 4 bases, with 15 bases left in between. This CDR3 region has 15 residues. CDR1 and CDR2 from the germline V gene are MDHEN and SYDVKM. The CDR3 coding sequence is TGTGCCAGCAGTGTCTCACAGGGCCCCGGAAACACCATATATTTT. Amino acid sequence: CASSVSQGPGNTIYF.

The CDR3 protein is CASSFNSGSGNTIYF. The DNA for the CDR3 is TGTGCCAGCAGCTTTAACTCTGGCTCTGGAAACACCATATATTTT. V usage is TRBV5-5 and J usage is TRBJ1-3; no definite D call. Trimming stripped 2 bases from V and 0 bases from J, with 9 bases between. CDR1 and CDR2 from the germline V gene are SGHKS and YYEKEE (reference sequence). The CDR3 is 15 residues long. The whole variable domain, filled in from reference TRBV5-5 and TRBJ1-3, reads DAGVTQSPTHLIKTRGQQVTLRCSPISGHKSVSWYQQVLGQGPQFIFQYYEKEERGRGNFPDRFSARQFPNYSSELNVNALLLGDSALYLCASSFNSGSGNTIYFGEGSWLTVV.

The chain links TRBV24-1 to TRBJ1-2; weak D call: TRBD1 (5 bases). The V end lost 1 base, the J end lost 8 bases, and 19 bases lay between the germline ends. The CDR3 covers 16 residues. Germline V gene lookup returns CDR1 KGHDR and CDR2 SFDVKD. The CDR3 DNA is TGTGCCACCAGTGATTTAGAGGCAGGGTCTACCGCCGGCTACACCTTC. The encoded protein is CATSDLEAGSTAGYTF.

The J gene is TRBJ1-5, the V gene TRBV15, with TRBD1 identical over 8 bases. Trimming cost V 5 bases and J 0 bases; bases outside gene matches: 6. Germline CDR1 and CDR2: LNHNV and YYDKDF (reference sequence). The CDR3 has 16 amino acids. The CDR3 spells CATSGWTGLSNQPQHF. CDR3 nucleotides: TGTGCCACCAGCGGATGGACAGGGCTTAGCAATCAGCCCCAGCATTTT.

This chain joins TRBV4-1 and TRBJ2-1; possibly TRBD2 for D (7 bases). Germline V gene data show CDR1 as MGHRA and CDR2 as YSYEKL. V was pared by 1 base and J by 4 bases, with 20 bases between. The length of the CDR3 is 18 residues. CDR3 nucleotides: TGCGCCAGCAGCCAAGGGAGGGCGGGGGCCGCAGGGTACAATGAGCAGTTCTTC. It translates to CASSQGRAGAAGYNEQFF.

The rearrangement uses TRBV24-1 and TRBJ1-5; possibly TRBD1 for D (6 bases). The CDR3 runs to 18 residues. The V gene's germline CDR1 is KGHDR and CDR2 SFDVKD. V was pared by 4 bases and J by 1 base, with 19 bases between. Written as DNA, the CDR3 is TGTGCCACCAGTGAGTCCACAGGGACCGAGTGGAGCAATCAGCCCCAGCATTTT. Its protein product is CATSESTGTEWSNQPQHF.

The CDR3, as DNA: TGTGCCAGCAGTACCTTCAGGGCGGTTAAAGAGACCCAGTACTTC. Protein sequence: CASSTFRAVKETQYF. The chain links TRBV28 to TRBJ2-5; possibly TRBD1 for D (5 bases). Deletions cut 5 bases from V and 3 bases from J, with 16 bases between. The CDR3 has 15 residues. CDR1 is MDHEN and CDR2 is SYDVKM in the germline V gene.

The J gene is TRBJ1-2, the V gene TRBV5-8; TRBD1 matches 9 bases. This CDR3 is 14 amino acids long. Germline assignment: CDR1 SGHTS and CDR2 YDEGEE. The V segment lost 4 bases and the J segment 8 bases; nucleotides outside the gene matches: 9. The CDR3 reads CASSQTGGVGGYTF. CDR3 DNA: TGTGCCAGCAGCCAGACAGGGGGTGTGGGCGGCTACACCTTC.